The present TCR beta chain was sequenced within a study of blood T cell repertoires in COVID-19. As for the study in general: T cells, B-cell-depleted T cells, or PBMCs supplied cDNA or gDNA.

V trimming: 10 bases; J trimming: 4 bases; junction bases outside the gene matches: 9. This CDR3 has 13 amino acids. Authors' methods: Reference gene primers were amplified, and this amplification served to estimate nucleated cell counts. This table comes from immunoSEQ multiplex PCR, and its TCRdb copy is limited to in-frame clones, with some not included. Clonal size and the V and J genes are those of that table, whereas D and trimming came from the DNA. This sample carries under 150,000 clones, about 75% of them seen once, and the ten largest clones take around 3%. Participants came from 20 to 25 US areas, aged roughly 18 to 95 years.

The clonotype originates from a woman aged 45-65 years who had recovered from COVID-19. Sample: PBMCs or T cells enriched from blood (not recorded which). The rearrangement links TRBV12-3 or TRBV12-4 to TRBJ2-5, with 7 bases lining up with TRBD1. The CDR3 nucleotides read TGTGCCACCTCCTGGGCAGGGGGAGAGACCCAGTACTTC. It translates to CATSWAGGETQYF.